The source of this T cell receptor (beta chain) is a study of early T cells in non-severe SARS-CoV-2 infection. General study results and limits: CD4 and private specificities were missed by VDJdb matching, which favored anti-spike CD8 responses.

This clonotype was picked up a small number of times. Its antigen is unidentified. Germline V gives CDR1 MDHEN, CDR2 SYDVKM. This CDR3 spans 17 amino acids. V shed 4 bases, J shed 5 bases, and the junction held 10 bases outside the gene matches. Unique molecular identifiers were affixed to single, distinct cDNA molecules. Via MiXCR, TCRdb re-called the 5' RACE reads, giving one row per CDR3 protein. The data show tens of thousands of distinct CDR3 sequences, around 13% seen once. The chain is built from TRBV28 and TRBJ2-5, with 13 nucleotides matching TRBD2. This TCR derives from an adult who was a healthcare worker with PCR-confirmed SARS-CoV-2 infection or an uninfected control (not recorded which). Sequenced: whole blood. This CDR3 is CASSSGLAGPPRETQYF. CDR3 DNA: TGTGCCAGCAGTTCGGGACTAGCGGGGCCTCCTCGGGAGACCCAGTACTTC. The variable domain in full, completed from reference TRBV28 and TRBJ2-5, reads DVKVTQSSRYLVKRTGEKVFLECVQDMDHENMFWYRQDPGLGLRLIYFSYDVKMKEKGDIPEGYSVSREKKERFSLILESASTNQTSMYLCASSSGLAGPPRETQYFGPGTRLLVL.